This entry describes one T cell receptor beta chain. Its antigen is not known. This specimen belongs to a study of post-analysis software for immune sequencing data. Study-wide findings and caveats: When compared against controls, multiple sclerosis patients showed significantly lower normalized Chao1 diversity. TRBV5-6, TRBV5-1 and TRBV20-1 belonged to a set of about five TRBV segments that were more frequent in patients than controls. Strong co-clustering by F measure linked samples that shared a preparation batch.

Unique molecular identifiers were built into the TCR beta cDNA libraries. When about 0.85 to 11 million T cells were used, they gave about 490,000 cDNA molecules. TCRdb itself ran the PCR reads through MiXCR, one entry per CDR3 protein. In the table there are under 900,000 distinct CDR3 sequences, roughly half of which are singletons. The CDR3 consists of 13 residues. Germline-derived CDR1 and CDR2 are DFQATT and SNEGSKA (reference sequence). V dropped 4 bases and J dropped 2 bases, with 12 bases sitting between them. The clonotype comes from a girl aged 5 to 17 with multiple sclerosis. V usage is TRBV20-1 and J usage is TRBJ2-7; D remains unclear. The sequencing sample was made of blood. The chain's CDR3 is CSATEGLTYEQYF. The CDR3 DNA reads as TGCAGTGCTACAGAAGGGTTAACCTACGAGCAGTACTTC.